A single sample gave rise to the 26 T cell receptor beta chains below, sequenced in a study of shared clonotypes between healthy human individuals. Measured with immunoSEQ multiplex PCR; TCRdb has only the in-frame clones, and not every one. The sample contains more than 2 million clones, over 85% of which appear only once. Naive CD8 cells lacked CD45RO, underwent positive selection for CCR7 and left out terminally differentiated effector memory CD45RA+ cells. The sequenced sample consisted of naive CD8+ T cells from PBMCs. The receptors shown here come from a young man in good health. Some clones in this sample may be carry-over from other donors' samples.

The chain recombines TRBV28 with TRBJ1-5; 7 bases match TRBD1. Losses at the gene ends were 9 bases for V and 0 bases for J; bases not matched to a gene: 14. The CDR3 totals 17 residues. Germline V gene lookup returns CDR1 MDHEN and CDR2 SYDVKM. The CDR3 bases are TGTGCCAGTACTTTCCTCCGGGACAGCAATAGCAATCAGCCCCAGCATTTT. This gives the protein CASTFLRDSNSNQPQHF.

The V call is TRBV27, the J call TRBJ2-7, with D possibly called TRBD1 or TRBD2 (5 bases each). The germline V gene has CDR1 MNHEY and CDR2 SMNVEV (reference sequence). The CDR3 sequence is 16 residues long. Trimming removed 6 bases from V and 0 bases from J, with 18 bases in between. CDR3 in DNA: TGTGCCAGCAGCCCCGCGAGGGGAGTTAGCTCCTACGAGCAGTACTTC. Translating it yields CASSPARGVSSYEQYF.

The chain joins TRBV10-3 to TRBJ2-7, with no clear D. CDR3 length: 14 amino acids. V was cut by 3 bases and J by 6 bases, with 15 bases left in between. CDR1 and CDR2 (germline): ENHRY, SYGVKD. The CDR3 DNA reads as TGTGCCATCAGTGATGTAATGGGCCAGGTCGAGCAGTACTTC. Protein sequence: CAISDVMGQVEQYF.

The genes are TRBV27 and TRBJ2-1, with TRBD1 identical over 9 bases. V shed 5 bases and J 5 bases; nucleotides not matched to a gene: 4. Germline values: CDR1 MNHEY, CDR2 SMNVEV (reference sequence). CDR3 length: 14 amino acids. CDR3 nucleotides: TGTGCCAGCAGTCCACAGGGGGCCAACAATGAGCAGTTCTTC. Amino acid sequence: CASSPQGANNEQFF.

The chain has TRBV27 and TRBJ2-1; D possibly matches TRBD1 or TRBD2 (5 bases each). This CDR3 spans 15 amino acids. Germline loops: CDR1 MNHEY, CDR2 SMNVEV (reference sequence). V shed 6 bases and J shed 5 bases, with 17 bases lying between them. The CDR3: CASSLLGAFDNEQFF. The CDR3 DNA sequence: TGTGCCAGCAGCCTACTAGGGGCCTTTGACAATGAGCAGTTCTTC.

The chain employs TRBV4-1 and TRBJ2-7; 7 bases fit TRBD2. The CDR3 loop spans 16 amino acids. The V gene's germline CDR1 is MGHRA and CDR2 YSYEKL. Germline trimming cut 1 base from V and 2 bases from J; bases unmatched to any gene: 8. CDR3 sequence reads: CASSQGEVGRAYEQYF. The DNA of the CDR3 is TGCGCCAGCAGCCAAGGGGAGGTGGGGAGGGCCTACGAGCAGTACTTC.

This clone appeared once. The rearrangement uses TRBV4-3 and TRBJ2-7; D is unresolved. Germline lookup yields CDR1 LGHNA and CDR2 YSLEER. The CDR3 is 13 residues long. V lost 2 bases to trimming and J lost 0 bases, with 5 bases between them. CDR3 nucleotide sequence: TGCGCCAGCAGCCAAAGTAGCTCCTACGAGCAGTACTTC. Protein sequence: CASSQSSSYEQYF.

This clone appeared once. For the CDR3, the DNA is TGTGCCAGTAGCTCAGGGAGCAATGAGCAGTTCTTC. It encodes CASSSGSNEQFF. The V gene is TRBV19, the J gene TRBJ2-1, with D tentatively TRBD1 or TRBD2 (5 bases each). Trimming pared 6 bases from V and 6 bases from J, leaving 9 bases between. Per germline, CDR1 LNHDA and CDR2 SQIVND (reference sequence). There are 12 residues in the CDR3.

J is TRBJ1-1 and V is TRBV5-6; D perhaps matches TRBD1 (5 bases). Germline loops: CDR1 SGHDT, CDR2 YYEEEE. The CDR3 covers 13 residues. Trimming removed 3 bases from V and 6 bases from J, with 12 bases in between. CDR3 region: CASSSGGTSEAFF. The CDR3 DNA reads as TGTGCCAGCAGCTCCGGAGGGACGTCTGAAGCTTTCTTT.

The V call is TRBV4-1, the J call TRBJ2-7; 7 bases are shared with TRBD2. After removal of 4 bases from V and 2 bases from J, the junction contained 14 bases not matched to a gene. Germline assignment: CDR1 MGHRA and CDR2 YSYEKL. The CDR3 runs to 17 residues. DNA for the CDR3: TGCGCCAGCAGCCTCCAGAACCGACTAGCCTTTACCTACGAGCAGTACTTC. Protein sequence: CASSLQNRLAFTYEQYF.

The V gene is TRBV28, the J gene TRBJ2-1, with TRBD2 identical over 8 bases. The length of the CDR3 is 14 residues. V lost 7 bases to trimming and J lost 8 bases; unmatched junction nucleotides: 10. CDR1 and CDR2 from the germline V gene are MDHEN and SYDVKM. The CDR3 DNA sequence: TGTGCCAGCATCTCCAGCGGGAGTAGTTATGAGCAGTTCTTC. Translated, it gives CASISSGSSYEQFF.

The rearrangement uses TRBV7-3 and TRBJ2-6; 7 bases align to TRBD2. J lost 8 bases, V lost 6 bases, and 10 bases had no gene match. Germline V lookup: CDR1 SGHTA, CDR2 FQGTGA. The CDR3 totals 15 residues. CDR3 sequence (DNA): TGTGCCAGCAGTTTAGCGGGCGCGCTTCCCAACGTCCTGACTTTC. It translates to CASSLAGALPNVLTF.

The chain joins TRBV4-1 to TRBJ1-2, with 8 positions matching TRBD1. Germline values: CDR1 MGHRA, CDR2 YSYEKL. The CDR3 is made up of 15 amino acids. The junction had 9 bases not matched to a gene; V was cut back by 2 bases and J by 7 bases. This chain's CDR3 is CASSQTDRVASGYTF. CDR3 bases: TGCGCCAGCAGCCAAACGGACAGGGTAGCGAGTGGCTACACCTTC.

Regarding this clone: Different DNA sequences within this sample yield the same CDR3. J is TRBJ1-1 and V is TRBV7-9; D is unclear. Between the trimmed V and J ends, which lost 1 base and 6 bases, there was a span of 6 bases. The CDR3 runs 12 residues. Germline V gene data show CDR1 as SEHNR and CDR2 as FQNEAQ (reference sequence). For the CDR3, the DNA is TGTGCCAGCAGCTTAGGGTCCCCTGAAGCTTTCTTT. Its protein is CASSLGSPEAFF. Full variable domain (outside the CDR3, taken from reference TRBV7-9 and TRBJ1-1): DTGVSQNPRHKITKRGQNVTFRCDPISEHNRLYWYRQTLGQGPEFLTYFQNEAQLEKSRLLSDRFSAERPKGSFSTLEIQRTEQGDSAMYLCASSLGSPEAFFGQGTRLTVV.

The chain has TRBV7-9 and TRBJ2-1; 7 nucleotides line up with TRBD1. The CDR3 covers 16 residues. CDR1 and CDR2 (germline): SEHNR, FQNEAQ (reference sequence). Trimming took 2 bases from V and 5 from J; bases not matched to a gene: 9. The DNA of the CDR3 is TGTGCCAGCAGCTTATCGGACAGGCTGTGGAACAATGAGCAGTTCTTC. It specifies CASSLSDRLWNNEQFF.

The chain's CDR3 is CASSPNPNRGVEEQYF. For the CDR3, the DNA is TGCGCCAGCAGCCCGAATCCCAACAGGGGGGTGGAGGAGCAGTACTTC. The rearrangement joins TRBV5-1 to TRBJ2-7; 8 bases map to TRBD1. Looked up from germline, CDR1 is SGHRS and CDR2 is YFSETQ. The V and J ends lost 4 bases and 7 bases, in that order; junction bases with no gene match: 16. CDR3 size: 16 residues.

The chain recombines TRBV6-1 with TRBJ2-3; the D gene is possibly TRBD2 (6 bases). The CDR3 runs 15 residues. Trimming removed 3 bases from V and 2 bases from J, with 12 bases in between. From germline, CDR1 is MNHNS and CDR2 SASEGT. In DNA form, the CDR3 reads TGTGCCAGCAGTGAGGAGCGGAGGGCCACAGATACGCAGTATTTT. Translated, it gives CASSEERRATDTQYF.

J is TRBJ2-7 and V is TRBV7-9; 9 bases are shared with TRBD2. CDR1 SEHNR and CDR2 FQNEAQ come from the germline V gene (reference sequence). The CDR3 runs to 19 residues. V dropped 5 bases and J dropped 4; count of bases not matched to a gene: 21. The CDR3 is CASSHHRTGDASGAYEQYF. DNA of the CDR3: TGTGCCAGCAGCCACCACAGGACCGGTGATGCTAGCGGGGCTTACGAGCAGTACTTC.

This chain links TRBV6-1 with TRBJ1-5; D gene ambiguous. Trimming pared 0 bases from V and 2 bases from J, leaving 14 bases between. CDR3 length equals 17 residues. Germline V gives CDR1 MNHNS, CDR2 SASEGT. CDR3 coding DNA: TGTGCCAGCAGTGAAGCGCCTGACATTTCTGGCAATCAGCCCCAGCATTTT. Its protein is CASSEAPDISGNQPQHF.

V is TRBV5-8 and J is TRBJ1-5; 7 bases line up with TRBD1. The germline gives CDR1 SGHTS, CDR2 YDEGEE. The trim removed 3 bases at V and 6 bases at J, leaving 9 bases unmatched. CDR3 size: 15 residues. The chain's CDR3 is CASSSRGTVTQPQHF. CDR3 sequence (DNA): TGTGCCAGCAGCTCCCGCGGGACAGTTACTCAGCCCCAGCATTTT.

This clone was detected once. V usage is TRBV4-1 and J usage is TRBJ2-7; TRBD2 matches at 11 bases. The V gene end was trimmed by 4 bases and the J gene end by 4 bases; junction bases not matched to a gene: 9. Germline assignment: CDR1 MGHRA and CDR2 YSYEKL. The CDR3 has 16 amino acids. CDR3 DNA: TGCGCCAGCAGCCCTAGGTTTAGCGGGAGGGGTTACGAGCAGTACTTC. Protein: CASSPRFSGRGYEQYF.

Note on this clone: This sample also contains other DNA sequences that code for the same CDR3. The chain employs TRBV19 and TRBJ2-1; TRBD2 agrees at 13 bases. The CDR3 totals 15 residues. Germline V gene data show CDR1 as LNHDA and CDR2 as SQIVND (reference sequence). The V segment lost 1 base and the J segment 6 bases; nucleotides outside the gene matches: 0. CDR3 sequence: CASSIGTSGSNEQFF. The CDR3 nucleotides are TGTGCCAGTAGTATAGGGACTAGCGGGAGCAATGAGCAGTTCTTC.

Comment on this clone: Additional DNA sequences in this sample encode the identical CDR3. This chain links TRBV27 with TRBJ2-1; 8 nucleotides agree with TRBD1. J lost 1 base, V lost 5 bases, and 4 bases had no gene match. This CDR3 is 15 amino acids long. CDR1 is MNHEY and CDR2 is SMNVEV in the germline V gene (reference sequence). The CDR3 here is CASSPQGASYNEQFF. The CDR3 bases are TGTGCCAGCAGTCCTCAGGGGGCTTCCTACAATGAGCAGTTCTTC.

This clone was detected only once. The same CDR3 arises from other DNA sequences in this sample as well. CDR3 in amino acids: CASSLSGNYEQYF. The DNA of the CDR3 is TGTGCCAGCAGTTTGTCGGGGAATTACGAGCAGTACTTC. The chain is built from TRBV27 and TRBJ2-7; perhaps TRBD2 as D (5 bases). The CDR3 loop spans 13 amino acids. Trimming shortened V by 3 bases and J by 4 bases, and 10 bases separated the two germline ends. CDR1 and CDR2 (germline): MNHEY, SMNVEV (reference sequence).

The sample holds one count of this clone. The chain is built from TRBV7-3 and TRBJ1-2, with TRBD1 matching over 11 bases. The CDR3 runs to 14 residues. Per germline, CDR1 SGHTA and CDR2 FQGTGA. V was clipped by 5 bases and J by 7 bases; unmatched bases: 6. CDR3 sequence reads: CASSPDRGQSGYTF. DNA for the CDR3: TGTGCCAGCAGCCCGGACAGGGGGCAGAGTGGCTACACCTTC.

This rearrangement joins TRBV9 to TRBJ2-3; D remains ambiguous. CDR1 SGDLS and CDR2 YYNGEE come from the germline V gene. This CDR3 contains 11 residues. V shed 5 bases and J shed 5 bases, with 6 bases lying between them. The CDR3 region is CASSVRDTQYF. The CDR3 coding sequence is TGTGCCAGCAGTGTCCGAGATACGCAGTATTTT.